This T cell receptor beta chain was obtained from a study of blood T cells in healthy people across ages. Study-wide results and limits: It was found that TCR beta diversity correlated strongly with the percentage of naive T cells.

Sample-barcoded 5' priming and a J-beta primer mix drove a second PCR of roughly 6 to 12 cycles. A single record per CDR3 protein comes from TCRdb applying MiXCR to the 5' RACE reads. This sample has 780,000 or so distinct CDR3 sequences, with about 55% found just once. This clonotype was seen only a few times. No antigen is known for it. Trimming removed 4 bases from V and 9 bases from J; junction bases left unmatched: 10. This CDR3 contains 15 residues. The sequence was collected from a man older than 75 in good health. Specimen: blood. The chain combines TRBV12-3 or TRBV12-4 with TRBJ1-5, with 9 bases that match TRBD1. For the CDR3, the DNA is TGTGCCAGCAGTTCCGGGGGACAGGGCTCCAGGCCCCAGCATTTT. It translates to CASSSGGQGSRPQHF.